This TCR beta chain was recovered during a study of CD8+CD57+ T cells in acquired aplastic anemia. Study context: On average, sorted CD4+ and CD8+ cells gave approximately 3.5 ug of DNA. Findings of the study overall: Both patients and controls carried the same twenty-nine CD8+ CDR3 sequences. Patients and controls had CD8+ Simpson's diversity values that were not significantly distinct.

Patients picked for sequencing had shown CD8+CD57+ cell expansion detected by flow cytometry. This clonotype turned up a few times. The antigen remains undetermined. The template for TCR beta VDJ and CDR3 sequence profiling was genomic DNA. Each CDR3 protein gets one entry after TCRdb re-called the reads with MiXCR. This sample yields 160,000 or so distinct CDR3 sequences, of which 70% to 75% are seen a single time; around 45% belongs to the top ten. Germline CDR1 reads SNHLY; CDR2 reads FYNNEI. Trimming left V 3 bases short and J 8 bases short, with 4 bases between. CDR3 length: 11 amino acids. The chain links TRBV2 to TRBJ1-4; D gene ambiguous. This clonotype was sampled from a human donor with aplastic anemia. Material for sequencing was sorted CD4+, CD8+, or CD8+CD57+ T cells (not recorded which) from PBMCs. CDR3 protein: CASSEGEKLFF. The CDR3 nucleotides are TGTGCCAGCAGTGAGGGCGAAAAACTGTTTTTT.